The 30 T cell receptor beta chains below all came from one sample that was sequenced in a study of cytomegalovirus exposure and HLA in healthy donors. Primers: 60 Vbeta forward and 13 Jbeta reverse. Clones were read by immunoSEQ multiplex PCR, and TCRdb kept only the in-frame ones, dropping some. The data contain about 110,000 clones, 55% to 70% of them singletons. Sequencing used PBMCs. The receptor set was obtained from a woman in her thirties in good health and CMV-seronegative.

This clone occurred a few times. This chain uses TRBV7-9 with TRBJ1-3; a possible D gene is TRBD1 (5 bases). V was shortened by 5 bases and J by 4 bases, with 9 bases between the two germline ends. The CDR3 is 13 amino acids. Germline V gene sequence: CDR1 SEHNR, CDR2 FQNEAQ (reference sequence). CDR3 protein: CASSLNRGNTIYF. DNA of the CDR3: TGTGCCAGCAGCCTCAACAGGGGAAACACCATATATTTT. The variable domain in full, completed from reference TRBV7-9 and TRBJ1-3, reads DTGVSQNPRHKITKRGQNVTFRCDPISEHNRLYWYRQTLGQGPEFLTYFQNEAQLEKSRLLSDRFSAERPKGSFSTLEIQRTEQGDSAMYLCASSLNRGNTIYFGEGSWLTVV.

This clone has a handful of counts. This sequence joins TRBV18 and TRBJ2-7, with TRBD2 matching over 14 bases. Germline lookup yields CDR1 KGHSH and CDR2 LQKENI. V trimming: 3 bases; J trimming: 4 bases; junction bases outside the gene matches: 5. The CDR3 has 16 amino acids. The CDR3 nucleotides are TGTGCCAGCTCACCGGGACTAGCGGGAGCACTGTACGAGCAGTACTTC. Translated, it gives CASSPGLAGALYEQYF.

This rearrangement joins TRBV4-1 to TRBJ2-5, with D possibly matching TRBD2 (6 bases). Trimming took 1 base from V and 7 from J, leaving 16 bases between them. Germline values: CDR1 MGHRA, CDR2 YSYEKL. CDR3 length equals 15 residues. CDR3 nucleotide sequence: TGCGCCAGCAGCCAAGTAGGTGGGAGGATCGGGACCCAGTACTTC. The encoded protein is CASSQVGGRIGTQYF.

The rearrangement links TRBV28 to TRBJ2-7, with 9 bases identical to TRBD1. Germline trimming cut 2 bases from V and 4 bases from J; bases unmatched to any gene: 6. The length of the CDR3 is 15 residues. Germline CDR1 is MDHEN and CDR2 is SYDVKM. The CDR3 reads CASSLTGGAGYEQYF. The CDR3, as DNA: TGTGCCAGCAGTTTAACAGGGGGCGCCGGGTACGAGCAGTACTTC.

The chain joins TRBV29-1 to TRBJ1-5; possibly TRBD1 for D (6 bases). The germline CDR1 and CDR2 sequences are SQVTM and ANQGSEA. Trimming pared 4 bases from V and 4 bases from J, leaving 11 bases between. The CDR3 length is 13 residues. In DNA form, the CDR3 reads TGCAGCGTTGGGTGGGACACGAATCAGCCCCAGCATTTT. It codes for CSVGWDTNQPQHF.

The chain joins TRBV7-8 to TRBJ2-1; D possibly corresponds to TRBD2 (5 bases). Germline V gene lookup returns CDR1 SGHVS and CDR2 FQNEAQ. V was trimmed by 2 bases and J by 3 bases, leaving 11 bases between them. The CDR3 spans 15 residues. CDR3 protein: CASSLTRVLYNEQFF. The CDR3, as DNA: TGTGCCAGCAGCTTAACGCGGGTGCTCTACAATGAGCAGTTCTTC.

This clone showed up just a few times. The rearrangement joins TRBV28 to TRBJ1-2; D unresolved. Germline V gene data show CDR1 as MDHEN and CDR2 as SYDVKM. Trimming removed 5 bases at V and 1 base at J, with 2 bases between. CDR3 length: 11 residues. The CDR3 DNA is TGTGCCAGCAGTCGTAACTATGGCTACACCTTC. Encoded protein: CASSRNYGYTF.

The genes are TRBV5-4 and TRBJ2-7; 7 bases map to TRBD1. Per the germline V gene, CDR1 is SGHNT and CDR2 is YYREEE (reference sequence). V shed 4 bases, J shed 0 bases, and the junction held 7 bases outside the gene matches. The CDR3 loop spans 15 amino acids. CDR3 residues: CASSPPGQSSYEQYF. Here the CDR3 DNA reads TGTGCCAGCAGCCCCCCGGGACAGAGCTCCTACGAGCAGTACTTC.

This rearrangement joins TRBV5-4 to TRBJ1-3; possibly TRBD1 for D (6 bases). The CDR3 totals 16 residues. From germline, CDR1 is SGHNT and CDR2 YYREEE (reference sequence). Trimming left V 4 bases short and J 0 bases short, with 14 bases between. In DNA form, the CDR3 reads TGTGCCAGCAGCATCGACGGGACACCCTCTGGAAACACCATATATTTT. As protein: CASSIDGTPSGNTIYF.

This clone occurred a few times. V and J are TRBV5-1 and TRBJ2-3, with TRBD2 as a possible D gene (5 bases). The germline V gene encodes CDR1 SGHRS and CDR2 YFSETQ. This CDR3 has 14 residues. The ends were cut back, 1 base at V and 0 bases at J, with 6 bases in the middle. The CDR3 bases are TGCGCCAGCAGCTTGCGGGGAAGCACAGATACGCAGTATTTT. Translation gives CASSLRGSTDTQYF.

The gene calls are TRBV5-5 and TRBJ1-1; no clear D. The CDR3 sequence is 13 residues long. CDR1 SGHKS and CDR2 YYEKEE come from the germline V gene (reference sequence). V dropped 0 bases and J dropped 7 bases, with 10 bases sitting between them. CDR3 sequence: CASSLEGVNEAFF. The CDR3 DNA follows: TGTGCCAGCAGCTTGGAGGGAGTAAATGAAGCTTTCTTT.

The chain carries TRBV27 and TRBJ2-5; TRBD2 aligns across 13 bases. The CDR3 extends over 16 amino acids. The V segment lost 5 bases and the J segment 4 bases; nucleotides outside the gene matches: 7. CDR1 MNHEY and CDR2 SMNVEV come from the germline V gene (reference sequence). This CDR3 is CASSQGLAGVLETQYF. The CDR3 bases are TGTGCCAGCAGTCAAGGACTAGCGGGAGTTCTAGAGACCCAGTACTTC.

The chain couples TRBV4-1 to TRBJ2-1; 11 positions agree with TRBD2. Trimming took 2 bases from V and 3 from J; bases not matched to a gene: 0. The CDR3 loop spans 15 amino acids. The germline gives CDR1 MGHRA, CDR2 YSYEKL. The CDR3 protein is CASSQTSGSYNEQFF. In DNA, the CDR3 is TGCGCCAGCAGCCAAACTAGCGGGAGCTACAATGAGCAGTTCTTC.

This clone has more than one count but fewer than ten. The gene calls are TRBV6-1 and TRBJ2-7; maybe TRBD2 (5 bases). The CDR3 sequence is 14 residues long. V lost 3 bases to trimming and J lost 3 bases, with 12 bases between them. CDR1 and CDR2 from the germline V gene are MNHNS and SASEGT. Here the CDR3 DNA reads TGTGCCAGCAGTGAGCCTAGCCCTAGCTACGAGCAGTACTTC. It specifies CASSEPSPSYEQYF.

This sequence joins TRBV5-1 and TRBJ2-3; D is uncertain. V dropped 7 bases and J dropped 1 base, with 13 bases sitting between them. The CDR3 is made up of 14 amino acids. Per the germline V gene, CDR1 is SGHRS and CDR2 is YFSETQ. CDR3 nucleotide sequence: TGCGCCAGCGCCGAGTTCAGCGGCACAGATACGCAGTATTTT. Its protein is CASAEFSGTDTQYF.

J is TRBJ2-3 and V is TRBV6-1, with 8 bases aligning to TRBD1. V was clipped by 7 bases and J by 3 bases; unmatched bases: 6. The CDR3 loop spans 14 amino acids. Germline V gives CDR1 MNHNS, CDR2 SASEGT. CDR3 sequence reads: CASNPGQGTDTQYF. The CDR3 nucleotides read TGTGCCAGCAATCCCGGACAGGGAACAGATACGCAGTATTTT.

This chain uses TRBV27 with TRBJ2-3, with D perhaps TRBD2 (5 bases). The CDR3 contains 15 residues. Germline V gene lookup returns CDR1 MNHEY and CDR2 SMNVEV (reference sequence). Trimming took off 5 bases at V and 5 bases at J, with 17 bases between the two ends. This CDR3 reads CASSRLAVRRDTQYF. The CDR3 coding sequence is TGTGCCAGCAGTCGCCTAGCCGTGAGGAGAGATACGCAGTATTTT.

This clone was recorded once. The rearrangement uses TRBV19 and TRBJ1-1, with D unclear. CDR1 is LNHDA, CDR2 SQIVND, per germline (reference sequence). The CDR3 spans 13 residues. Trimming shortened V by 5 bases and J by 0 bases, and 7 bases separated the two germline ends. CDR3 bases: TGTGCCAGTAGTCAGACACTGAACACTGAAGCTTTCTTT. Translating it yields CASSQTLNTEAFF.

J is TRBJ1-2 and V is TRBV28; D perhaps matches TRBD1 (5 bases). The CDR3 totals 11 residues. Trimming cost V 4 bases and J 12 bases, with 12 bases left between them. Germline assignment: CDR1 MDHEN and CDR2 SYDVKM. This chain's CDR3 is CASSSQGLHTF. DNA of the CDR3: TGTGCCAGCAGTTCTCAGGGTTTGCACACCTTC.

This sequence joins TRBV27 and TRBJ2-5, with 8 nucleotides matching TRBD2. CDR1 is MNHEY and CDR2 is SMNVEV in the germline V gene (reference sequence). This CDR3 has 13 residues. After removal of 1 base from V and 7 bases from J, the junction contained 2 bases not matched to a gene. The CDR3 here is CASSLFAGGTQYF. The CDR3 region has the DNA TGTGCCAGCAGTTTATTTGCGGGGGGGACCCAGTACTTC.

This clone has only a few counts. The rearrangement links TRBV5-8 to TRBJ2-6; the D is unclear. The CDR3 has 15 amino acids. Germline CDR1 SGHTS, CDR2 YDEGEE. V lost 0 bases to trimming and J lost 5 bases, with 9 bases between them. The CDR3 nucleotides are TGTGCCAGCAGCTTGGCCGGTGACTGGGCCAACGTCCTGACTTTC. It encodes CASSLAGDWANVLTF. The full variable domain, with the rest looked up from reference TRBV5-8 and TRBJ2-6, is EAGVTQSPTHLIKTRGQQATLRCSPISGHTSVYWYQQALGLGLQFLLWYDEGEERNRGNFPPRFSGRQFPNYSSELNVNALELEDSALYLCASSLAGDWANVLTFGAGSRLTVL.

The chain combines TRBV30 with TRBJ2-1; tentative D call: TRBD1 (6 bases). Germline V CDR1 and CDR2: GTSNPN, SVGIG (reference sequence). V dropped 2 bases and J dropped 3 bases, with 11 bases sitting between them. CDR3 size: 14 residues. DNA for the CDR3: TGTGCCTGGAGTCCCCAGGGGATCTACAATGAGCAGTTCTTC. Protein: CAWSPQGIYNEQFF.

The genes are TRBV6-5 and TRBJ2-6; possibly TRBD1 for D (5 bases). V was trimmed by 4 bases and J by 1 base, leaving 8 bases between them. CDR1 is MNHEY, CDR2 SVGAGI, per germline. The CDR3 has 15 residues. CDR3 region: CASSLQASGANVLTF. In nucleotides, the CDR3 is TGTGCCAGCAGTTTACAGGCGTCTGGGGCCAACGTCCTGACTTTC.

This clone has more than one count but fewer than ten. The rearrangement links TRBV29-1 to TRBJ2-5; 10 bases match TRBD2. The J call may be faulty, since TRBJ2-7 better matches the DNA end. The CDR3 runs to 15 residues. From germline, CDR1 is SQVTM and CDR2 ANQGSEA. CDR3 sequence reads: CSVAPLAGNAYEQYF. In DNA form, the CDR3 reads TGCAGCGTTGCCCCACTAGCGGGAAACGCCTACGAGCAGTACTTC.

The V and J genes are TRBV5-6 and TRBJ2-7, with TRBD1 matching over 10 bases. J was trimmed by 3 bases and V by 2 bases; bases with no gene match: 5. Germline V gives CDR1 SGHDT, CDR2 YYEEEE. This CDR3 has 15 residues. CDR3 protein: CASSLLGTGDYEQYF. CDR3 sequence (DNA): TGTGCCAGCAGCTTACTCGGGACAGGGGACTACGAGCAGTACTTC. The complete variable domain, with remaining parts taken from reference TRBV5-6 and TRBJ2-7, reads DAGVTQSPTHLIKTRGQQVTLRCSPKSGHDTVSWYQQALGQGPQFIFQYYEEEERQRGNFPDRFSGHQFPNYSSELNVNALLLGDSALYLCASSLLGTGDYEQYFGPGTRLTVT.

V gene TRBV4-3 combines with J gene TRBJ2-7, with 7 bases fitting TRBD1. The CDR3 contains 13 residues. Germline CDR1 is LGHNA and CDR2 is YSLEER. The V and J ends lost 4 bases and 6 bases, in that order; junction bases with no gene match: 6. The CDR3 sequence: CASSRVTGFEQYF. For the CDR3, the DNA is TGCGCCAGCAGCCGCGTGACAGGGTTCGAGCAGTACTTC.

The chain combines TRBV30 with TRBJ2-5; D is unclear. The J call may be incorrect, as the DNA end agrees better with TRBJ2-7. The CDR3 totals 14 residues. Germline CDR1 reads GTSNPN; CDR2 reads SVGIG (reference sequence). The CDR3 spells CAWSVRLVPYEQYF. The CDR3 DNA follows: TGTGCCTGGAGTGTACGACTCGTTCCCTACGAGCAGTACTTC.

The rearrangement uses TRBV11-3 and TRBJ2-2, with D possibly matching TRBD1 (6 bases). V lost 5 bases to trimming and J lost 7 bases, with 11 bases between them. CDR3 size: 13 residues. Looked up from germline, CDR1 is SGHNT and CDR2 is YENEEA. CDR3 sequence (DNA): TGTGCCAGCAGCCTCAACAGGGACGGGGAGCTGTTTTTT. Its protein product is CASSLNRDGELFF.

This clone was seen just once. The V and J genes are TRBV28 and TRBJ1-2, with D uncertain. Germline CDR1 and CDR2: MDHEN and SYDVKM. V lost 6 bases and J lost 1, with 9 bases in between. The CDR3 sequence is 13 residues long. The CDR3 reads CASRAQNNYGYTF. CDR3 DNA sequence: TGTGCCAGCAGGGCCCAAAATAACTATGGCTACACCTTC.

Here the CDR3 DNA reads TGTGCCAGCAGCCAAGATTTCAGGGGGACTGAAGCTTTCTTT. It encodes CASSQDFRGTEAFF. This chain uses TRBV14 with TRBJ1-1; TRBD1 matches 7 bases. With V trimmed by 0 bases and J by 5 bases, 3 bases remained unmatched. The CDR3 has 14 amino acids. CDR1 SGHDN and CDR2 FVKESK come from the germline V gene.